These 8 T cell receptor beta chains were all obtained from the same sample, sequenced in a study of cytomegalovirus exposure and HLA in healthy donors. PCR primers comprised 60 Vbeta and 13 Jbeta primers. Clones were read by immunoSEQ multiplex PCR, and TCRdb kept only the in-frame ones, dropping some. Found here are more than 95,000 clones, about 84% of them singletons; the top ten hold 3.6%. The sample comprised PBMCs. The receptors derive from a man between 40 and 49 years old in good health and CMV-seronegative.

This chain joins TRBV5-4 and TRBJ1-2; 8 bases match TRBD1. CDR1 and CDR2 (germline): SGHNT, YYREEE (reference sequence). V lost 3 bases to trimming and J lost 4 bases; unmatched junction nucleotides: 8. The length of the CDR3 is 15 residues. Written as DNA, the CDR3 is TGTGCCAGCAGCTCGGGACAGGAACCTCCCTATGGCTACACCTTC. Protein sequence: CASSSGQEPPYGYTF.

The chain has TRBV6-5 and TRBJ2-1, with 7 bases fitting TRBD2. This CDR3 has 15 residues. Trimming removed 9 bases from V and 8 bases from J; junction bases left unmatched: 16. CDR1 is MNHEY and CDR2 is SVGAGI in the germline V gene. The CDR3 nucleotides read TGTGCCAGTAGGAGAGGGCGGGGGTGGAATGATGAGCAGTTCTTC. The encoded protein is CASRRGRGWNDEQFF.

The chain uses TRBV29-1 and TRBJ2-3, with D hard to call. The CDR3 consists of 13 residues. Between the trimmed V and J ends, which lost 6 bases and 0 bases, there was a span of 10 bases. Germline values: CDR1 SQVTM, CDR2 ANQGSEA. Here the CDR3 DNA reads TGCAGCGTATACGGTCCTAGCACAGATACGCAGTATTTT. Protein: CSVYGPSTDTQYF.

This CDR3 is CASSTRGGAAEAFF. DNA of the CDR3: TGTGCCAGTAGTACCCGAGGGGGCGCGGCTGAAGCTTTCTTT. The rearrangement uses TRBV19 and TRBJ1-1, with 7 positions matching TRBD1. The CDR3 extends over 14 amino acids. V gave up 4 bases and J gave up 6 bases; unmatched junction bases: 8. Looked up from germline, CDR1 is LNHDA and CDR2 is SQIVND (reference sequence).

The V and J genes are TRBV19 and TRBJ2-7; TRBD2 agrees at 8 bases. The CDR3 has 13 amino acids. Germline CDR1 LNHDA, CDR2 SQIVND (reference sequence). The V segment lost 6 bases and the J segment 3 bases; nucleotides outside the gene matches: 4. The CDR3 DNA reads as TGTGCCAGTAGGCGAGGGACTAGCTACGAGCAGTACTTC. Its protein product is CASRRGTSYEQYF. Using reference TRBV19 and TRBJ2-7 for the parts outside the CDR3, the full variable domain is DGGITQSPKYLFRKEGQNVTLSCEQNLNHDAMYWYRQDPGQGLRLIYYSQIVNDFQKGDIAEGYSVSREKKESFPLTVTSAQKNPTAFYLCASRRGTSYEQYFGPGTRLTVT.

This clone was seen more than once but under ten times. The chain carries TRBV6-1 and TRBJ1-6; a possible D gene is TRBD1 (5 bases). The CDR3 consists of 13 residues. V was trimmed by 8 bases and J by 9 bases, leaving 14 bases between them. Germline CDR1 MNHNS, CDR2 SASEGT. The CDR3 bases are TGTGCCAGCGACCTGGGGCGGGGTTCACCCCTCCACTTT. It encodes CASDLGRGSPLHF.

The CDR3 loop is CASSLGLASSQETQYF. Here the CDR3 DNA reads TGTGCCAGCAGCTTAGGCCTGGCTAGCTCCCAAGAGACCCAGTACTTC. This sequence joins TRBV7-6 and TRBJ2-5; tentative D call: TRBD2 (5 bases). CDR1 and CDR2 (germline): SGHVS, FNYEAQ. CDR3 size: 16 residues. Trimming shortened V by 1 base and J by 1 base, and 13 bases separated the two germline ends.

This chain uses TRBV29-1 with TRBJ1-5; TRBD1 is a possible D gene (6 bases). Germline values: CDR1 SQVTM, CDR2 ANQGSEA. The CDR3 totals 15 residues. V gave up 4 bases and J gave up 5 bases, with 18 bases separating them. CDR3 DNA sequence: TGCAGCGTTGTGGTCCAAGGGGGTAGGTATCAGCCCCAGCATTTT. Its translation: CSVVVQGGRYQPQHF.